Listed below are T cell receptor beta chains from one sample, sequenced in a study of blood T cells in healthy people across ages. TCRdb fed the 5' RACE reads into MiXCR, producing one record per CDR3 protein. The sample consists of around 1.5 million distinct CDR3 sequences, about 43% of them appearing once. The sequenced sample consisted of blood. These receptors were obtained from a woman aged 18-30 years in good health. The CDR3 runs from the conserved cysteine through the conserved F or W. D genes are given only for firm matches. Clone size is not always given. Where it is, it says once, few, many or a class for expanded clones.

TRBJ2-3 | TRBD2 | NA | TRBV11-3 | CASSSSRGADTQYF | TGTGCCAGCAGCTCAAGCCGGGGGGCAGATACGCAGTATTTT
TRBJ2-4 | TRBD2 | few | TRBV7-2 | CASSLALGGGAKNIQYF | TGTGCCAGCAGCTTAGCGCTCGGGGGGGGAGCCAAAAACATTCAGTACTTC
TRBJ2-5 | NA | NA | TRBV27 | CASSLVQGALLRLETQYF | TGTGCCAGCAGTTTGGTACAGGGAGCCCTGTTAAGGTTAGAGACCCAGTACTTC
TRBJ2-5 | NA | NA | TRBV6-1 | CASRPLADEQYF | TGTGCCAGCAGGCCGTTGGCGGATGAGCAGTACTTC
TRBJ2-7 | NA | few | TRBV20-1 | CSARDSAENEQYF | TGCAGTGCTAGAGATTCGGCGGAGAACGAGCAGTACTTC
TRBJ2-2 | NA | once | TRBV28 | CASSFRTPAGTGELFF | TGTGCCAGCAGTTTCCGGACTCCAGCGGGCACCGGGGAGCTGTTTTTT
TRBJ2-1 | TRBD2 | NA | TRBV30 | CAWDSTSGINEQFF | TGTGCCTGGGACTCGACTAGCGGGATTAATGAGCAGTTCTTC
TRBJ2-1 | NA | NA | TRBV7-3 | CASSYSFSYNEQFF | TGTGCCAGCAGCTACTCTTTCTCCTACAATGAGCAGTTCTTC
TRBJ2-7 | NA | few | TRBV6-1 | CASSDWGYEQYF | TGTGCCAGCAGTGATTGGGGCTACGAGCAGTACTTC
TRBJ1-1 | NA | few | TRBV20-1 | CSARWQGENTEAFF | TGCAGTGCCAGATGGCAGGGTGAAAACACTGAAGCTTTCTTT
TRBJ2-5 | NA | few | TRBV27 | CASSTTFRETQYF | TGTGCCAGCAGTACCACTTTCCGAGAGACCCAGTACTTC
TRBJ2-1 | NA | NA | TRBV6-1 | CASSEVGAYNEQFF | TGTGCCAGCAGTGAAGTAGGGGCTTACAATGAGCAGTTCTTC
TRBJ1-1 | NA | NA | TRBV10-3 | CAISASGNSGETEAFF | TGTGCCATCAGCGCCTCTGGGAACAGTGGGGAAACTGAAGCTTTCTTT
TRBJ2-1 | NA | few | TRBV4-1 | CASSPTVRSSYNEQFF | TGCGCCAGCAGCCCGACCGTGAGAAGCTCCTACAATGAGCAGTTCTTC
TRBJ2-3 | TRBD2 | NA | TRBV7-8 | CASCFYPLASGHTTDTQYF | TGTGCCAGCTGCTTCTACCCCCTGGCTAGCGGTCATACCACAGATACGCAGTATTTT
TRBJ2-7 | NA | NA | TRBV5-8 | CASSHGPFYEQYF | TGTGCCAGCAGCCACGGACCCTTCTACGAGCAGTACTTC
TRBJ1-2 | NA | few | TRBV10-3 | CAISDYSGSYGYTF | TGTGCCATCAGTGATTACTCGGGGAGCTATGGCTACACCTTC
TRBJ2-3 | TRBD1 | few | TRBV5-1 | CASARQGGTDTQYF | TGCGCCAGCGCGAGACAGGGCGGCACAGATACGCAGTATTTT
TRBJ2-3 | NA | NA | TRBV20-1 | CSARIPRAASTDMQYF | TGCAGTGCTAGAATCCCTCGCGCGGCTAGCACAGATATGCAGTATTTT
TRBJ1-2 | NA | NA | TRBV6-2/TRBV6-3 | CASTSSGAVYGYTF | TGTGCCAGCACCTCATCCGGGGCTGTCTATGGCTACACCTTC
TRBJ2-1 | TRBD2 | once | TRBV28 | CTSSPPRGGEQFF | TGTACCAGCAGTCCCCCCCGGGGGGGAGAGCAGTTCTTC
TRBJ2-3 | TRBD2 | few | TRBV9 | CASSWASGGDTQYF | TGTGCCAGCAGCTGGGCTAGCGGGGGTGATACGCAGTATTTT
TRBJ1-6 | NA | NA | TRBV27 | CASSFGGYNSPLQF | TGTGCCAGCAGTTTTGGGGGGTACAATTCACCCCTCCAATTT
TRBJ2-1 | TRBD1 | NA | TRBV28 | CASSPRGSGTYEQFF | TGTGCCAGCAGCCCCAGGGGGTCGGGTACCTACGAGCAGTTCTTC
TRBJ2-7 | TRBD2 | few | TRBV27 | CASSLGLAVIYEQYF | TGTGCCAGCAGTCTCGGACTAGCGGTGATCTACGAGCAGTACTTC
TRBJ1-2 | NA | NA | TRBV20-1 | CSAFRAGYTF | TGCAGTGCGTTCCGGGCTGGCTACACCTTC
TRBJ2-7 | NA | few | TRBV29-1 | CSGTSTYEQYF | TGCAGCGGGACTTCCACCTACGAGCAGTACTTC
TRBJ1-2 | NA | NA | TRBV12-5 | CASGLVGREDYGYTF | TGTGCTAGTGGTTTGGTTGGCAGGGAGGACTATGGCTACACCTTC
TRBJ1-2 | NA | once | TRBV21-1 | CASSTESQTFYGYTF | TGTGCCAGCAGCACGGAGAGTCAGACTTTCTATGGCTACACCTTC
TRBJ2-6 | TRBD1 | NA | TRBV11-1 | CASRTGATGGSGANVLTF | TGTGCCAGCAGAACCGGGGCTACAGGGGGTTCAGGGGCCAACGTCCTGACTTTC
TRBJ1-1 | NA | NA | TRBV27 | CASSFGPQGPEAFF | TGTGCCAGCAGTTTTGGACCCCAGGGCCCTGAAGCTTTCTTT
TRBJ2-6 | NA | few | TRBV20-1 | CSPTGPISGANVLTF | TGCAGTCCGACAGGTCCAATCTCTGGGGCCAACGTCCTGACTTTC
TRBJ2-5 | NA | NA | TRBV5-6 | CASSLDGGSYQETQYF | TGTGCCAGCAGCTTGGACGGGGGATCGTACCAAGAGACCCAGTACTTC
TRBJ2-5 | TRBD1 | NA | TRBV4-1 | CASSQNRGTQETQYF | TGCGCCAGCAGCCAAAACAGGGGCACTCAAGAGACCCAGTACTTC
TRBJ2-1 | TRBD2 | few | TRBV7-6 | CASSLSWRGVNEQFF | TGTGCCAGCAGCTTATCCTGGCGGGGGGTCAATGAGCAGTTCTTC
TRBJ2-2 | TRBD2 | NA | TRBV10-3 | CAITGLAGSSGELFF | TGTGCCATCACCGGACTAGCGGGAAGTTCCGGGGAGCTGTTTTTT
TRBJ2-3 | NA | few | TRBV6-1 | CASSEGGEGAGDTQYF | TGTGCCAGCAGTGAAGGTGGGGAGGGGGCGGGGGATACGCAGTATTTT
TRBJ2-1 | NA | few | TRBV27 | CASISLGSSYNEQFF | TGTGCCAGCATCTCCCTCGGGAGCTCCTACAATGAGCAGTTCTTC
TRBJ1-2 | NA | NA | TRBV30 | CAWSEIRVYGYTF | TGTGCCTGGAGTGAAATTAGAGTATATGGCTACACCTTC
TRBJ2-5 | NA | NA | TRBV3-1 | CASSQGTGEYF | TGTGCCAGCAGCCAGGGGACGGGAGAGTACTTC
TRBJ2-7 | TRBD2 | NA | TRBV2 | CASSYGGGESNEQYF | TGTGCCAGCAGCTACGGCGGGGGGGAAAGTAACGAGCAGTACTTC
TRBJ2-7 | NA | NA | TRBV11-2 | CASSISTGIGSYEQYF | TGTGCCAGCAGCATCTCAACAGGGATCGGTTCCTACGAGCAGTACTTC
TRBJ1-1 | NA | few | TRBV12-3/TRBV12-4 | CASIPGGGSTEAFF | TGTGCCAGCATCCCCGGGGGAGGGAGCACTGAAGCTTTCTTT